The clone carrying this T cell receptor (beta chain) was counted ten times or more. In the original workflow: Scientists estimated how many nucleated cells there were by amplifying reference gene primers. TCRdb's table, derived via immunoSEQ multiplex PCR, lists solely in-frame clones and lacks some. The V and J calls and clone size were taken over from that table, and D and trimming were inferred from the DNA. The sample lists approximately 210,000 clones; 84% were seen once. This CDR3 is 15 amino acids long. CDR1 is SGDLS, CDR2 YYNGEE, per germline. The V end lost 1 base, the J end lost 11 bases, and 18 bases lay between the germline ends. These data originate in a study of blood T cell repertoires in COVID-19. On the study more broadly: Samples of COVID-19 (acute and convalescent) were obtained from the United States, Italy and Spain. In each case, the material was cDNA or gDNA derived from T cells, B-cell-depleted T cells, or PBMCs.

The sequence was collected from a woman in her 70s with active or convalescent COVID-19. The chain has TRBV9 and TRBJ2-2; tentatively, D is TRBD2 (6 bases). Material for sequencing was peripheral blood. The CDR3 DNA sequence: TGTGCCAGCAGCGTAAGCCTACGGGAGATCGGAGAGCTGTTTTTT. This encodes CASSVSLREIGELFF. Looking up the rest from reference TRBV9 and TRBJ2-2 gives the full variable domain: DSGVTQTPKHLITATGQRVTLRCSPRSGDLSVYWYQQSLDQGLQFLIQYYNGEERAKGNILERFSAQQFPDLHSELNLSSLELGDSALYFCASSVSLREIGELFFGEGSRLTVL.